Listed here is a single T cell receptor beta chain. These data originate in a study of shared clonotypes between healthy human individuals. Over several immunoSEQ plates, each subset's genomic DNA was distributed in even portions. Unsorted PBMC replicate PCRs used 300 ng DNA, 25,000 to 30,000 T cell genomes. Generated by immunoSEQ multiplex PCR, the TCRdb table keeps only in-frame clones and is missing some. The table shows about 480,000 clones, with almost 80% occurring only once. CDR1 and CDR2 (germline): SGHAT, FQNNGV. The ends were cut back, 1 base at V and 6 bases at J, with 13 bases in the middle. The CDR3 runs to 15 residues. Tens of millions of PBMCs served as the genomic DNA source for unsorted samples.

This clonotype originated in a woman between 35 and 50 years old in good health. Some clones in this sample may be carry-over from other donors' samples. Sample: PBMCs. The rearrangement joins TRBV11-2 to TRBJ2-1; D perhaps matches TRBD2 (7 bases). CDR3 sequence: CASSLVGGGVNEQFF. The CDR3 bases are TGTGCCAGCAGCTTAGTGGGAGGGGGGGTCAATGAGCAGTTCTTC. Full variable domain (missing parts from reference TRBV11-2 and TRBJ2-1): EAGVAQSPRYKIIEKRQSVAFWCNPISGHATLYWYQQILGQGPKLLIQFQNNGVVDDSQLPKDRFSAERLKGVDSTLKIQPAKLEDSAVYLCASSLVGGGVNEQFFGPGTRLTVL.